These 17 T cell receptor beta chains came from one sample sequenced in a study of breast tumors, draining lymph nodes, adjacent tissues. Axillary draining lymph nodes of breast cancer patients supplied the node samples. Using its own MiXCR run on the multiplex PCR reads, TCRdb lists one record per CDR3 protein. The sample contains roughly 220,000 distinct CDR3 sequences, around 34% of which appear only once. The sample consisted of axillary lymph node tissue. All receptors come from a female donor with breast cancer. Some clones in this sample may be carry-over from other donors' samples.

V usage is TRBV24-1 and J usage is TRBJ2-5, with 10 bases identical to TRBD2. Looked up from germline, CDR1 is KGHDR and CDR2 is SFDVKD. This CDR3 region has 15 residues. V dropped 5 bases and J dropped 5; count of bases not matched to a gene: 7. CDR3 in DNA: TGTGCCACCAGTGTGGGGGGAGCGGGGGGGGAGACCCAGTACTTC. It specifies CATSVGGAGGETQYF.

This clonotype was detected only a few times. The chain uses TRBV5-6 and TRBJ2-5; no clear D. CDR1 is SGHDT and CDR2 is YYEEEE in the germline V gene. V dropped 0 bases and J dropped 5 bases, with 14 bases sitting between them. The CDR3 is 15 amino acids. This CDR3 reads CASSLGAAAWETQYF. The CDR3, as DNA: TGTGCCAGCAGCTTGGGGGCTGCGGCCTGGGAGACCCAGTACTTC.

This clonotype was recorded a few times. The V call is TRBV7-2, the J call TRBJ2-4; 7 nucleotides match TRBD2. Germline V CDR1 and CDR2: SGHTA, FQGNSA. Unmatched junction bases numbered 18, after V lost 7 bases and J lost 0 bases. CDR3 length equals 19 residues. CDR3 loop: CASTLHEGSGLLAKNIQYF. In DNA, the CDR3 is TGTGCCAGCACCCTGCATGAAGGTAGCGGGCTTCTAGCCAAAAACATTCAGTACTTC. The whole variable domain, filled in from reference TRBV7-2 and TRBJ2-4, reads GAGVSQSPSNKVTEKGKDVELRCDPISGHTALYWYRQSLGQGLEFLIYFQGNSAPDKSGLPSDRFSAERTGGSVSTLTIQRTQQEDSAVYLCASTLHEGSGLLAKNIQYFGAGTRLSVL.

At least ten counts were recorded for this clonotype. The rearrangement joins TRBV5-1 to TRBJ2-3; 13 positions match TRBD2. Trimming cost V 4 bases and J 5 bases; bases outside gene matches: 4. CDR3 length equals 15 residues. The germline V gene has CDR1 SGHRS and CDR2 YFSETQ. The CDR3 nucleotides read TGCGCCAGCAGCACTAGCGGGAGGGCCGAAGATACGCAGTATTTT. Protein sequence: CASSTSGRAEDTQYF.

J is TRBJ1-4 and V is TRBV12-3 or TRBV12-4; TRBD1 is a possible D gene (6 bases). The V gene lost 3 bases and the J gene lost 8 bases, with 16 bases spanning the gap. The CDR3 sequence is 15 residues long. The CDR3 here is CASSLGQGSYEKLFF. The CDR3 bases are TGTGCCAGCAGTTTGGGCCAGGGGAGCTACGAAAAACTGTTTTTT.

There are many counts of this clonotype. The chain links TRBV19 to TRBJ2-1, with unresolved D. The CDR3 is 13 residues long. Trimming shortened V by 6 bases and J by 6 bases, and 12 bases separated the two germline ends. CDR1 is LNHDA, CDR2 SQIVND, per germline (reference sequence). The CDR3 DNA reads TGTGCCAGTAGAAAGGGCTTAACCAATGAGCAGTTCTTC. Its protein is CASRKGLTNEQFF.

The CDR3 bases are TGCAGTGTCGTCGCAGACTATGGCTACACCTTC. It encodes CSVVADYGYTF. The chain employs TRBV29-1 and TRBJ1-2, with D unclear. The CDR3 spans 11 residues. The germline CDR1 and CDR2 sequences are SQVTM and ANQGSEA. The variable domain in full, with the rest retrieved from reference TRBV29-1 and TRBJ1-2, is SAVISQKPSRDICQRGTSLTIQCQVDSQVTMMFWYRQQPGQSLTLIATANQGSEATYESGFVIDKFPISRPNLTFSTLTVSNMSPEDSSIYLCSVVADYGYTFGSGTRLTVV.

The chain combines TRBV14 with TRBJ2-5; TRBD1 is a possible D gene (6 bases). V lost 4 bases and J 0 bases, leaving 15 bases between the germline ends. CDR1 and CDR2 (germline): SGHDN, FVKESK. The length of the CDR3 is 16 residues. The CDR3 loop is CASSPGARGDQETQYF. The DNA for the CDR3 is TGTGCCAGCAGCCCCGGGGCCAGGGGCGACCAAGAGACCCAGTACTTC.

The CDR3 DNA follows: TGTGCTAGAGATCCGGAACCCTATGGCTACACCTTC. Its translation is CARDPEPYGYTF. The chain carries TRBV25-1 and TRBJ1-2; unclear D gene. This CDR3 is 12 amino acids long. CDR1 is MGHDK, CDR2 SYGVNS, per germline.

This clonotype was seen at least ten times. The chain recombines TRBV7-2 with TRBJ1-3; D is unresolved. The CDR3 runs to 12 residues. Germline V gene sequence: CDR1 SGHTA, CDR2 FQGNSA. V lost 0 bases to trimming and J lost 5 bases, with 2 bases between them. The CDR3 loop is CASSLARNTIYF. CDR3 DNA: TGTGCCAGCAGCTTAGCCCGAAACACCATATATTTT.

This clonotype was counted at least ten times. The chain uses TRBV2 and TRBJ2-1; 13 positions match TRBD2. Trimming at V came to 6 bases and at J to 4 bases, leaving 3 bases not matched to a gene. Germline CDR1 SNHLY, CDR2 FYNNEI. CDR3 length: 15 residues. The CDR3 DNA sequence: TGTGCCAGCAGGAAGACTAGCGGGGGGTACAATGAGCAGTTCTTC. It is translated as CASRKTSGGYNEQFF. The variable domain in full, with the rest retrieved from reference TRBV2 and TRBJ2-1, is EPEVTQTPSHQVTQMGQEVILRCVPISNHLYFYWYRQILGQKVEFLVSFYNNEISEKSEIFDDQFSVERPDGSNFTLKIRSTKLEDSAMYFCASRKTSGGYNEQFFGPGTRLTVL.

Remarks on this clonotype: This may stem from a read error, because a much larger clone lies one nucleotide away. The chain uses TRBV7-2 and TRBJ1-2; TRBD1 might be the D (5 bases). CDR3 length: 15 residues. From germline, CDR1 is SGHTA and CDR2 FQGNSA. Here the CDR3 DNA reads TGTGCCAGCAGCTTAACCCGGGACGGAGCTGTTGACTACCCCTTC. It translates to CASSLTRDGAVDYPF.

This clonotype was recorded a few times. Just one base apart from a much larger clone, this may be a read error. This chain uses TRBV20-1 with TRBJ2-5; D may be TRBD1 or TRBD2 (5 bases each). Germline assignment: CDR1 DFQATT and CDR2 SNEGSKA (reference sequence). Trimming removed 1 base at V and 7 bases at J, with 22 bases between. This CDR3 comprises 16 residues. As DNA, the CDR3 is TGCAGTGCTAGAGGGCAGGGAGTAAGTCGTAAGGGGACCCAGTACTTC. The encoded protein is CSARGQGVSRKGTQYF.

This clonotype was recorded many times. This chain links TRBV12-3 or TRBV12-4 with TRBJ2-3; D unclear. The CDR3 has 12 amino acids. Trimming took off 6 bases at V and 4 bases at J, with 8 bases between the two ends. The CDR3 sequence is CASRAFADTQYF. The DNA for the CDR3 is TGTGCCAGCAGGGCCTTCGCAGATACGCAGTATTTT.

The table lists this clonotype with a few counts. The V call is TRBV9, the J call TRBJ2-3; tentative D call: TRBD2 (7 bases). V dropped 7 bases and J dropped 1 base, with 25 bases sitting between them. CDR1 is SGDLS, CDR2 YYNGEE, per germline. The CDR3 has 18 residues. The CDR3 here is CASSPTFEFGGRTDTQYF. CDR3 coding DNA: TGTGCCAGCTCCCCAACGTTCGAGTTCGGGGGGCGCACAGATACGCAGTATTTT.

This clonotype was detected ten times or more. V is TRBV7-2 and J is TRBJ2-2, with 7 bases lining up with TRBD2. CDR1 and CDR2 (germline): SGHTA, FQGNSA. V lost 0 bases to trimming and J lost 1 base; unmatched junction nucleotides: 5. This CDR3 spans 17 amino acids. CDR3 sequence (DNA): TGTGCCAGCAGCTTAGCGTTGCAGCGGGGGAACACCGGGGAGCTGTTTTTT. Translation: CASSLALQRGNTGELFF.

At least ten counts were recorded for this clonotype. The chain has TRBV4-3 and TRBJ1-2; 7 positions match TRBD1. The V gene end was trimmed by 4 bases and the J gene end by 5 bases; junction bases not matched to a gene: 10. CDR1 and CDR2 (germline): LGHNA, YSLEER. The CDR3 extends over 15 amino acids. CDR3 amino acids: CASSPSGTDGYGYTF. In DNA, the CDR3 is TGCGCCAGCAGCCCTAGCGGGACAGATGGTTATGGCTACACCTTC.